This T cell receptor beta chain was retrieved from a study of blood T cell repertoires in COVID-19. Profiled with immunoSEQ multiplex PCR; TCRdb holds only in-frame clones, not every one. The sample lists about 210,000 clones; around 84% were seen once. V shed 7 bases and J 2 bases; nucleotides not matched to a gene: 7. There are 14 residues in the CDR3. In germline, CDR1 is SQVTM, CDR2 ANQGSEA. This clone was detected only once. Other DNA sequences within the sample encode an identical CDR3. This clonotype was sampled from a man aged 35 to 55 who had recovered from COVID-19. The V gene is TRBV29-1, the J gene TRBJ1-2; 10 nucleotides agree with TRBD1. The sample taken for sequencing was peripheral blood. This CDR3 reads CSAGRDRGNYGYTF. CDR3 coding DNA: TGCAGCGCGGGACGGGACAGGGGAAACTATGGCTACACCTTC. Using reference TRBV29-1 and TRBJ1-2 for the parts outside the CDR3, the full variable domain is SAVISQKPSRDICQRGTSLTIQCQVDSQVTMMFWYRQQPGQSLTLIATANQGSEATYESGFVIDKFPISRPNLTFSTLTVSNMSPEDSSIYLCSAGRDRGNYGYTFGSGTRLTVV.